This paragraph reports one TCR beta chain. Only one count was recorded for this clone. Its binding antigen is unknown. Within one base of it there is no much larger clone, and no base qualities were kept. Trimming takes 4 bases from V and 8 bases from J, and the germline ends sit 14 bases apart. Per the germline V gene, SGHDN is the CDR1 and FVKESK is the CDR2. Including cysteine and phenylalanine, the CDR3 has 13 amino acids. Kept here is only the CDR3 DNA, which spans 39 bases and is read in frame from base 1. Genomic DNA was isolated from the sorted cells so that the TCRbeta CDR3 region could be sequenced. The immunoSEQ Assay was used for sequencing of TCRbeta CDR3 regions. TCRdb retrieved this table from immuneACCESS and kept in-frame rearrangements only. Not all clones are present; in checked studies, unresolved V genes account for under half, and no reason is known for the remainder. This sample is represented by 75,000 to 90,000 clones; 85% to 90% of them were singletons. The ten largest clonotypes hold about 1.6% of the sample.

The entry originates in a study of OX40 agonist ivuxolimab in advanced cancers. Regarding the research as a whole: The costimulatory receptor OX40 (CD134) was targeted by ivuxolimab, a fully human IgG2 agonistic monoclonal antibody. Among the approximately 50 dose-escalation patients, about 20 had hepatocellular carcinoma, roughly 15 melanoma, 9 renal cell carcinoma and 9 head and neck cancer. Prior anti-PD-1, anti-PD-L1 or anti-CTLA-4 therapy was permitted, and 40% of dose-escalation patients had received checkpoint inhibitors. Intravenous ivuxolimab was administered to patients every 2 weeks at six dose levels: 0.01, 0.1, 0.3, 1.5, 3 and 10 mg/kg. The purpose of peripheral TCRbeta sequencing was to test whether ivuxolimab changed TCR sequence diversity and led to clonal T-cell expansion. Partial responses occurred in three dose-escalation patients: two with cutaneous melanoma and one with hepatocellular carcinoma. The dose-escalation cohort was 80% to 90% male with a mean age of about 60 years, ranging from roughly 23 to 80. The paper reports the monotherapy dose-escalation portion (N of about 50 patients) of the phase I ivuxolimab trial. Broad study findings and their caveats: Partial responders in the 0.1-3.0 mg/kg groups had among the lowest normalized peripheral clonal expansion, especially among CD8+ T cells. Low levels of normalized T-cell clonal expansion were also seen in some patients who did not respond. The antigen specificity of the peripheral T cells that underwent clonal expansion was not determined. At doses of 0.1 to 3.0 mg/kg, clonal expansion of both CD4+ and CD8+ blood T cells was observed from baseline to week 6. After ivuxolimab, expanded clones were on average more numerous among CD8+ T cells than among CD4+ T cells.

The trial excluded patients who had a history of autoimmune disease or who were on systemic immunosuppression. In every dose cohort, peripheral blood was drawn for TCR sequencing at baseline, cycle 4 day 1, and cycle 7 day 1. Samples were obtained from an open-label, multicenter, first-in-human phase I dose-escalation trial of ivuxolimab. Adults with locally advanced or metastatic head and neck squamous cell, hepatocellular, melanoma or renal cell carcinoma were enrolled in the trial. Before TCR sequencing, CD4+ T cells and CD8+ T cells from peripheral blood were sorted into separate populations. The chain uses TRBV14 and TRBJ1-2; no D gene is confidently identified. The clonotype was recovered from an adult with an advanced solid tumor such as melanoma, head and neck, liver or kidney cancer. Sample: CD4+ or CD8+ T cells sorted from blood, taken in a trial of the OX40 agonist ivuxolimab. The DNA sequence follows: TGTGCCAGCAGCCCAAGTCGGGTATTGGGCTACACCTTC. Translated, it gives CASSPSRVLGYTF.